This T cell receptor beta chain originates from a study of blood T cells in healthy people across ages. Study results and limitations: Diversity estimates from one million T cells were considered underestimates.

Primers used in a second PCR of about 7 to 11 cycles were a sample-barcoded 5' primer and a J-beta primer mix. Each sample yielded at least 2.5 million CDR3-containing paired-end reads. From the 5' RACE reads, TCRdb called clonotypes with MiXCR, one entry per CDR3 protein. The sample lists about 1.6 million distinct CDR3 sequences; around 36% were seen once. This clonotype was seen a handful of times. Its specificity is not known. The CDR3 sequence is 14 residues long. Per the germline V gene, CDR1 is KGHDR and CDR2 is SFDVKD. V dropped 7 bases and J dropped 5; count of bases not matched to a gene: 4. Specimen: blood. This TCR was sampled from a woman aged 25 to 39 in good health. The genes are TRBV24-1 and TRBJ2-5, with TRBD1 matching over 12 bases. CDR3 coding DNA: TGTGCCACCAGGGGACAGGGGGCGAAGGAGACCCAGTACTTC. Translating it yields CATRGQGAKETQYF.